Shown below are 14 T cell receptor beta chains from a single sample sequenced in a study of T cell clonality in common variable immunodeficiency (dated by TCRdb to between 2014 and 2017). The library was produced with the immunoSEQ multiplex PCR assay. TCRdb took this table from immuneACCESS and kept in-frame rearrangements with V and J called. Such tables lack part of the clones; where checked against another copy, unresolved V genes explain under half of the gap, and the rest is unexplained. For this sample, about 64,000 clones are listed, none of them singletons. The ten largest clones add up to 1.7% of the sample. The sample consisted of peripheral blood mononuclear cells. Receptor source: a person aged 18-69 years in good health.

This clone appeared many times. The missing CDR3 end, 3 residues past where the read stops, is filled in from the germline J gene. The J gene is TRBJ2-3, the V gene TRBV2; D not resolved. The CDR3 is 16 residues long. Germline V lookup: CDR1 SNHLY, CDR2 FYNNEI. Deletions cut 5 bases from V and 5 bases from J, with 20 bases between. CDR3 amino acids: CASSTTPVGSRDTQYF. Partial CDR3 DNA: TGTGCCAGCAGTACTACTCCCGTGGGTTCCAGAGATACG.

Ten or more counts support this clone. The read halts 3 residues ahead of the CDR3 end, with the missing end drawn from the germline J gene. The J gene is TRBJ1-5, the V gene TRBV2, with D perhaps matching TRBD1 (5 bases). The V gene's germline CDR1 is SNHLY and CDR2 FYNNEI. The CDR3 totals 15 residues. With 6 bases removed from V and 1 base from J, the gap between germline ends came to 13 bases. CDR3 in amino acids: CASRETANSNQPQHF. CDR3 DNA (partial): TGTGCCAGCAGAGAGACAGCTAACAGCAATCAGCCC.

The table lists this clone with many counts. With the read ending 3 residues before the CDR3 end, the germline J gene is used to fill in that end. This chain links TRBV29-1 with TRBJ2-2; 8 nucleotides align to TRBD1. Looked up from germline, CDR1 is SQVTM and CDR2 is ANQGSEA. The CDR3 has 15 residues. Losses at the gene ends were 3 bases for V and 8 bases for J; bases not matched to a gene: 11. CDR3 bases read: TGCAGCGTTGATGGACAGGGTAGGGTGATAGGGGAG. Its protein product is CSVDGQGRVIGE. The whole CDR3 sequence reads CSVDGQGRVIGELFF.

This clone was counted ten times or more. The CDR3 end lies 3 residues beyond the end of the read and is filled in from the germline J gene. The V call is TRBV10-3, the J call TRBJ2-1; 12 bases map to TRBD2. In germline, CDR1 is ENHRY, CDR2 SYGVKD. With 3 bases clipped from V and 2 bases from J, the junction kept 11 bases outside the gene matches. This CDR3 comprises 19 residues. The CDR3 sequence: CAISEGTSGLAGTYNEQFF. The sequenced part of the CDR3 DNA is TGTGCCATCAGTGAAGGGACATCTGGACTAGCGGGAACCTACAATGAG.

In this sample, this clone turned up many times. The CDR3 is cut off 3 residues early in the read; its end comes from the germline J gene. The genes are TRBV5-6 and TRBJ2-1; 8 nucleotides align to TRBD2. J was trimmed by 7 bases and V by 2 bases; bases with no gene match: 8. Germline CDR1 is SGHDT and CDR2 is YYEEEE. The CDR3 sequence is 15 residues long. CDR3 DNA, as far as it was read: TGTGCCAGCAGCTTACCTCGGGAGGGGAGAAATGAG. This codes for CASSLPREGRNE. The whole CDR3 sequence reads CASSLPREGRNEQFF.

This clone was seen many times. The DNA ends 3 residues before the CDR3 does, and the rest of the CDR3 is filled in from the germline J gene. The rearrangement joins TRBV27 to TRBJ1-6; D is unresolved. The CDR3 runs to 14 residues. V was pared by 5 bases and J by 6 bases, with 11 bases between. Per germline, CDR1 MNHEY and CDR2 SMNVEV (reference sequence). The CDR3 bases that were read are TGTGCCAGCAGTGTCACACCCATTAATTCACCC. Translation: CASSVTPINSP. The complete CDR3 sequence is CASSVTPINSPLHF.

This clone was counted a few times. Sequencing ends 3 residues short of the CDR3 end; the germline J gene provides the rest. The chain has TRBV18 and TRBJ1-6; 7 bases are shared with TRBD1. The junction had 6 bases not matched to a gene; V was cut back by 3 bases and J by 7 bases. The CDR3 has 15 residues. Germline V gene data show CDR1 as KGHSH and CDR2 as LQKENI. The chain's CDR3 is CASSPLGGQNSPLHF. The part of the CDR3 DNA that was read is TGTGCCAGCTCACCCCTTGGGGGACAGAATTCACCC.

This clone was detected many times. The CDR3 protein is CATSTGLANNEQFF. The part of the CDR3 DNA that was read is TGTGCCACCAGCACAGGACTAGCGAACAATGAG. The chain recombines TRBV15 with TRBJ2-1; 9 nucleotides agree with TRBD2. The CDR3 end lies 3 residues beyond the end of the read and is filled in from the germline J gene. The germline CDR1 and CDR2 sequences are LNHNV and YYDKDF (reference sequence). V shed 4 bases and J 5 bases; nucleotides not matched to a gene: 3. This CDR3 contains 14 residues.

About this clone: The sequenced fragment ends 3 residues before the CDR3 boundary, so the rest is inferred from the germline J gene. J is TRBJ2-5 and V is TRBV7-9, with D possibly being TRBD2 (5 bases). Germline V gene data show CDR1 as SEHNR and CDR2 as FQNEAQ (reference sequence). The CDR3 length is 15 residues. With 1 base removed from V and 1 base from J, the gap between germline ends came to 10 bases. CDR3 bases read: TGTGCCAGCAGCTTAGGCCGGACTGCCCAAGAGACC. Its translation is CASSLGRTAQET. The entire CDR3 protein reads CASSLGRTAQETQYF.

This clone was picked up a small number of times. The CDR3 is cut off 3 residues early in the read; its end comes from the germline J gene. V gene TRBV7-9 combines with J gene TRBJ1-1; the D is unclear. CDR3 length equals 9 residues. The germline gives CDR1 SEHNR, CDR2 FQNEAQ (reference sequence). The CDR3 loop reads CASSPEAFF. The part of the CDR3 DNA that was read is TGTGCCAGCAGCCCAGAA.

This clone was seen repeatedly, ten times or more. The read ends 3 residues before the CDR3 terminus; that terminus is restored from the germline J gene. This sequence joins TRBV6-1 and TRBJ2-2, with a weak D call TRBD2 (6 bases). The CDR3 length is 15 residues. Germline V gene data show CDR1 as MNHNS and CDR2 as SASEGT. Between the trimmed V and J ends, which lost 0 bases and 6 bases, there was a span of 11 bases. CDR3 sequence: CASSEALWGAGELFF. The covered CDR3 bases are TGTGCCAGCAGTGAAGCGCTTTGGGGGGCCGGGGAG.

This clone has at least ten counts. The CDR3 goes on 3 residues after the read ends, and that part is filled in from the germline J gene. The V and J genes are TRBV19 and TRBJ2-1, with 9 bases identical to TRBD1. CDR3 size: 14 residues. CDR1 and CDR2 (germline): LNHDA, SQIVND (reference sequence). Trimming took 5 bases from V and 6 from J; bases not matched to a gene: 5. The chain's CDR3 is CASSQPGQGNEQFF. The CDR3 DNA, read in part, is TGTGCCAGTAGTCAACCGGGACAGGGCAATGAG.

This clone was detected many times. The CDR3 is cut off 3 residues early in the read; its end comes from the germline J gene. The gene calls are TRBV7-6 and TRBJ1-3, with D hard to call. V lost 4 bases, J lost 1 base, and 14 bases lay in between. This CDR3 has 16 amino acids. Germline V gives CDR1 SGHVS, CDR2 FNYEAQ. The CDR3 DNA, read in part, is TGTGCCAGCAGCTACAGACATGCGAGATCTGGAAACACC. This sequence encodes CASSYRHARSGNT. In full, the CDR3 is CASSYRHARSGNTIYF.

This clone appeared many times. The CDR3 end lies 3 residues beyond the end of the read and is filled in from the germline J gene. The genes are TRBV12-3 or TRBV12-4 and TRBJ2-7, with D perhaps assigned TRBD1 or TRBD2 (5 bases each). Trimming cost V 3 bases and J 5 bases, with 17 bases left between them. The CDR3 contains 15 residues. CDR3 sequence: CASSLGQGARHEQYF. Incomplete CDR3 DNA: TGTGCCAGCAGTTTGGGTCAGGGAGCGCGGCACGAG.